This is a list of T cell receptor beta chains from one sample in a study of blood T cell repertoires in COVID-19. Profiled with immunoSEQ multiplex PCR; TCRdb holds only in-frame clones, not every one. The sample holds roughly 140,000 clones, around 86% seen once. Source material: PBMCs or T cells enriched from blood (not recorded which). The receptors stem from a man in his 60s who had recovered from COVID-19. CDR3s include the opening cysteine and the closing phenylalanine or tryptophan. The D gene is left open where the match is weak. Size is omitted from some rows. Given values are once, few, many or a class for expanded clones.

D	V	J	size	CDR3	DNA
TRBD1	TRBV10-1	TRBJ2-1	.	CASSEWTGSSSYNEQFF	TGCGCCAGCAGTGAGTGGACAGGGTCGAGCTCCTACAATGAGCAGTTCTTC
.	TRBV9	TRBJ2-7	.	CASSVIEGGEQYF	TGTGCCAGCAGCGTAATAGAAGGGGGCGAGCAGTACTTC
.	TRBV27	TRBJ1-6	.	CASSQKTGLSPLHF	TGTGCCAGCAGTCAAAAGACAGGCCTCTCACCCCTCCACTTT
TRBD1	TRBV28	TRBJ2-1	.	CASSLQGQPRDEQFF	TGTGCCAGCAGTCTCCAGGGACAGCCAAGGGATGAGCAGTTCTTC
TRBD1	TRBV2	TRBJ1-5	.	CASSEMGQYNQPQHF	TGTGCCAGCAGTGAAATGGGACAGTACAATCAGCCCCAGCATTTT
TRBD1	TRBV6-5	TRBJ1-5	once	CASSSPTGTGQPQHF	TGTGCCAGCAGTTCACCTACCGGGACAGGTCAGCCCCAGCATTTT
.	TRBV14	TRBJ1-1	.	CASSQDPGGRNTEAFF	TGTGCCAGCAGCCAAGATCCCGGGGGGAGGAACACTGAAGCTTTCTTT
TRBD2	TRBV7-9	TRBJ2-1	.	CASSPSGLVGNEQFF	TGTGCCAGCAGCCCCTCGGGACTAGTCGGAAATGAGCAGTTCTTC
TRBD1	TRBV2	TRBJ2-3	.	CASSPGQGGTDTQYF	TGTGCCAGCAGCCCAGGACAGGGTGGCACAGATACGCAGTATTTT
.	TRBV28	TRBJ2-7	.	CASSFLGGGEQYF	TGTGCCAGCAGTTTCTTGGGGGGTGGAGAGCAGTACTTC
TRBD1	TRBV6-1	TRBJ1-6	.	CASSGAGGGYNSPLHF	TGTGCCAGCAGTGGGGCAGGGGGCGGGTATAATTCACCCCTCCACTTT
TRBD1	TRBV5-4	TRBJ2-1	once	CASSRDRGRLDEQFF	TGTGCCAGCAGTCGGGACAGGGGGCGACTCGATGAGCAGTTCTTC
.	TRBV5-1	TRBJ2-7	.	CASSLAAGMGYEQYF	TGCGCCAGCAGCTTGGCCGCAGGGATGGGCTACGAGCAGTACTTC
TRBD1	TRBV18	TRBJ1-4	.	CASSNTGVRNEKLFF	TGTGCCAGCTCAAATACAGGGGTTAGGAATGAAAAACTGTTTTTT
TRBD1	TRBV18	TRBJ2-1	.	CASSPGTGVDEQFF	TGTGCCAGCTCACCGGGGACAGGGGTCGATGAGCAGTTCTTC
.	TRBV28	TRBJ2-7	few	CASSLLTGRSSYEQYF	TGTGCCAGCAGTCTTTTGACGGGAAGAAGCTCCTACGAGCAGTACTTC
TRBD1	TRBV11-1	TRBJ1-1	.	CASSLTTGVPEAFF	TGTGCCAGCAGCTTAACCACAGGGGTTCCTGAAGCTTTCTTT
.	TRBV7-2	TRBJ2-7	.	CASSLGLYYEQYF	TGTGCCAGCAGCTTAGGACTCTACTACGAGCAGTACTTC
.	TRBV25-1	TRBJ1-4	.	CASSVTPGGRKLFF	TGTGCCAGCAGTGTGACCCCGGGGGGGCGAAAACTGTTTTTT
TRBD1	TRBV10-3	TRBJ1-1	.	CAISEEGALAEAFF	TGTGCCATCAGTGAGGAGGGGGCTTTGGCTGAAGCTTTCTTT
.	TRBV18	TRBJ1-2	few	CASSPRTEWGYTF	TGTGCCAGCTCACCAAGGACAGAATGGGGCTACACCTTC
TRBD2	TRBV19	TRBJ2-6	.	CASSIYTSGWRAGANVLTF	TGTGCCAGTAGTATTTACACTAGCGGGTGGAGGGCTGGGGCCAACGTCCTGACTTTC
TRBD2	TRBV5-1	TRBJ2-7	.	CASSLRLAGNYEQYF	TGCGCCAGCAGCTTGCGGCTAGCGGGGAACTACGAGCAGTACTTC
.	TRBV28	TRBJ1-5	once	CASTPRQLHHQPQHF	TGTGCCAGCACCCCGCGACAGCTACACCATCAGCCCCAGCATTTT
.	TRBV4-1	TRBJ1-2	.	CASSQDPDSRRGNYGYTF	TGCGCCAGCAGCCAAGATCCCGACTCAAGGCGAGGGAACTATGGCTACACCTTC
.	TRBV2	TRBJ1-1	.	CASSENVRAMNTEAFF	TGTGCCAGCAGTGAGAATGTCAGGGCCATGAACACTGAAGCTTTCTTT
TRBD1	TRBV6-5	TRBJ1-5	few	CASTSGQGMDQPQHF	TGTGCCAGCACCTCTGGACAGGGGATGGATCAGCCCCAGCATTTT
.	TRBV28	TRBJ1-4	once	CASRDGASPNEKLFF	TGTGCCAGCAGGGATGGGGCGAGCCCTAATGAAAAACTGTTTTTT
TRBD2	TRBV29-1	TRBJ2-3	.	CSVVGLAGDTDTQYF	TGCAGCGTTGTGGGACTAGCGGGGGATACAGATACGCAGTATTTT
.	TRBV28	TRBJ2-7	few	CASSLLSGRYEQYF	TGTGCCAGCAGCCTTCTTAGCGGACGCTACGAGCAGTACTTC
TRBD2	TRBV25-1	TRBJ2-1	few	CASSESGGGYNEQFF	TGTGCCAGCAGTGAATCTGGGGGGGGCTACAATGAGCAGTTCTTC
.	TRBV7-9	TRBJ1-4	.	CASSSLSRGGEKLFF	TGTGCCAGCAGCTCCCTGTCCAGGGGTGGTGAAAAACTGTTTTTT
.	TRBV24-1	TRBJ2-3	.	CATSDTRTVQSDTQYF	TGTGCCACCAGTGATACTCGGACAGTGCAGTCAGATACGCAGTATTTT
TRBD2	TRBV7-9	TRBJ2-7	.	CASSYRTSGSSYEQYF	TGTGCCAGCAGCTACCGGACTAGCGGGAGCTCCTACGAGCAGTACTTC
TRBD1	TRBV6-6	TRBJ2-5	.	CASRLDRAQLSETQYF	TGTGCCAGCAGACTGGACAGGGCTCAATTGTCAGAGACCCAGTACTTC
.	TRBV6-1	TRBJ1-4	.	CASSEQGREVPRLFF	TGTGCCAGCAGTGAACAAGGCAGAGAGGTCCCGCGGCTGTTTTTT
.	TRBV7-2	TRBJ2-7	.	CASSFRDKQYF	TGTGCCAGCAGCTTCCGGGACAAGCAGTACTTC
TRBD1	TRBV7-9	TRBJ2-3	.	CASSLVGTALADTQYF	TGTGCCAGCAGCTTAGTCGGGACAGCGCTAGCAGATACGCAGTATTTT
.	TRBV2	TRBJ2-2	few	CASRAQYTGELFF	TGTGCCAGCAGAGCACAGTACACCGGGGAGCTGTTTTTT
TRBD1	TRBV27	TRBJ1-2	.	CASGPGQTSYGYTF	TGTGCCAGCGGCCCGGGACAGACTTCCTATGGCTACACCTTC
TRBD1	TRBV5-4	TRBJ2-7	.	CASSLVQGAIHEQYF	TGTGCCAGCAGCTTGGTGCAGGGGGCGATCCACGAGCAGTACTTC
.	TRBV5-1	TRBJ2-1	.	CASSLVLGPHNEQFF	TGCGCCAGCAGCTTGGTACTGGGGCCCCACAATGAGCAGTTCTTC
.	TRBV12-3/TRBV12-4	TRBJ2-7	.	CASSSAYEQYF	TGTGCCAGCAGTTCGGCCTACGAGCAGTACTTC
.	TRBV6-1	TRBJ1-5	.	CASSERGAGQPQHF	TGTGCCAGCAGTGAACGGGGGGCGGGTCAGCCCCAGCATTTT
TRBD2	TRBV7-2	TRBJ2-2	.	CASSLTSGSTGELFF	TGTGCCAGCAGCTTGACTAGCGGGAGTACCGGGGAGCTGTTTTTT
.	TRBV6-1	TRBJ2-5	.	CASSEVRPETQYF	TGTGCCAGCAGTGAAGTCAGGCCGGAGACCCAGTACTTC
TRBD1	TRBV28	TRBJ2-6	.	CASSSGTGGSGANVLTF	TGTGCCAGCAGTTCCGGGACAGGGGGTTCTGGGGCCAACGTCCTGACTTTC
.	TRBV5-5	TRBJ2-7	.	CASSSLTGGGYEQYF	TGTGCCAGCAGCTCGTTGACAGGAGGAGGCTACGAGCAGTACTTC
TRBD2	TRBV6-1	TRBJ2-7	.	CASSDGAGPHYEQYF	TGTGCCAGCAGTGACGGAGCGGGGCCCCACTACGAGCAGTACTTC
.	TRBV4-2	TRBJ1-3	.	CASSQDGLGNTIYF	TGTGCCAGCAGCCAAGATGGCCTGGGAAACACCATATATTTT
TRBD1	TRBV7-9	TRBJ1-2	few	CASAFAGGAYGYTF	TGTGCCAGCGCCTTTGCAGGGGGCGCCTATGGCTACACCTTC
TRBD1	TRBV20-1	TRBJ1-1	.	CSASGGRGPEAFF	TGCAGTGCTAGTGGGGGCAGGGGGCCTGAAGCTTTCTTT